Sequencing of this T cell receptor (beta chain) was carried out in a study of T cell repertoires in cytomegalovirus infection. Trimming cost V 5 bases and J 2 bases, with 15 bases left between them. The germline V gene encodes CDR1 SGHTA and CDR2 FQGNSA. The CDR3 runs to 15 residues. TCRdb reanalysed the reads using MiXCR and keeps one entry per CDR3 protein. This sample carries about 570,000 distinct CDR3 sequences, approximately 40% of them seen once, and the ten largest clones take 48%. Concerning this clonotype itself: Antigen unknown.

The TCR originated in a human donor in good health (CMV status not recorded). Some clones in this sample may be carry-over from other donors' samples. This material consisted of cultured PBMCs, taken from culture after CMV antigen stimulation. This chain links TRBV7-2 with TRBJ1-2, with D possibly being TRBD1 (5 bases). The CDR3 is CASSTQATINYGYTF. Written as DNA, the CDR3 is TGTGCCAGCAGCACACAGGCGACTATCAACTATGGCTACACCTTC.